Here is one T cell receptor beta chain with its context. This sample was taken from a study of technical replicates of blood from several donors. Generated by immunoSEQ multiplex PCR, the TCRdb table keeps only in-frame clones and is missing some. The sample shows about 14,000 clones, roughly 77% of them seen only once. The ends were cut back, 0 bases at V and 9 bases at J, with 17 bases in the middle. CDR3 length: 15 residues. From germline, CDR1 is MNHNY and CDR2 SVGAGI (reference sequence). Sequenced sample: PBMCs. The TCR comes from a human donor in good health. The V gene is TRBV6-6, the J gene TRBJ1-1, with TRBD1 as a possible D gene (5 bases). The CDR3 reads CASSYSGTGKGKAFF. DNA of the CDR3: TGTGCCAGCAGTTACTCCGGGACTGGCAAAGGGAAAGCTTTCTTT.